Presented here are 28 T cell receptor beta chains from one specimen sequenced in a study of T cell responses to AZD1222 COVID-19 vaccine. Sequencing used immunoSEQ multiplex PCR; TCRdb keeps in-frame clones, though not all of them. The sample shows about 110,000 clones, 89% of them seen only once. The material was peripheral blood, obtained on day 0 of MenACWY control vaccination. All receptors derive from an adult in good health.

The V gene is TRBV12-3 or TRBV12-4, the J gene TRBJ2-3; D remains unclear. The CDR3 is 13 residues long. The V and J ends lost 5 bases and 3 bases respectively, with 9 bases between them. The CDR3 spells CASSPRTTDTQYF. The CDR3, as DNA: TGTGCCAGCAGTCCGCGAACAACAGATACGCAGTATTTT.

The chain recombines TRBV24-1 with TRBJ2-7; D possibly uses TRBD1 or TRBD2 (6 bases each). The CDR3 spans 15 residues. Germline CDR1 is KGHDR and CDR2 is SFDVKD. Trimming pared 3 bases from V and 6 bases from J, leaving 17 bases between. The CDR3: CATSDPTFRGLEQYF. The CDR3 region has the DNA TGTGCCACCAGTGATCCAACCTTCCGGGGGCTCGAGCAGTACTTC.

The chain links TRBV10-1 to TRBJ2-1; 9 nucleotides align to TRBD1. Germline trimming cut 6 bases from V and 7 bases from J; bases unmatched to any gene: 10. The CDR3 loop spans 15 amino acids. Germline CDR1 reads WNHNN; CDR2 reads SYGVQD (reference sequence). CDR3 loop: CASSPNRGLINEQFF. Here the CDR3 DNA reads TGCGCCAGCAGCCCAAACAGGGGGCTTATAAATGAGCAGTTCTTC.

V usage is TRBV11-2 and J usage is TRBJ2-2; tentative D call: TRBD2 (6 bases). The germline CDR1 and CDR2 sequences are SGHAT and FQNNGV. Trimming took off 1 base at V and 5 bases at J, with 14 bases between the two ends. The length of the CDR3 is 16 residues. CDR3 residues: CASSLARGVWTGELFF. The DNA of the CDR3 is TGTGCCAGCAGCTTAGCCCGCGGGGTATGGACCGGGGAGCTGTTTTTT.

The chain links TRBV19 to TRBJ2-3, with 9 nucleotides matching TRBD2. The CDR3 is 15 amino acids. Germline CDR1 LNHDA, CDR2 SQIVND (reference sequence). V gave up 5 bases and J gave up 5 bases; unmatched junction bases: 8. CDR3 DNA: TGTGCCAGTAGTTTTTTGACTAGCGGAGGAGATACGCAGTATTTT. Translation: CASSFLTSGGDTQYF.

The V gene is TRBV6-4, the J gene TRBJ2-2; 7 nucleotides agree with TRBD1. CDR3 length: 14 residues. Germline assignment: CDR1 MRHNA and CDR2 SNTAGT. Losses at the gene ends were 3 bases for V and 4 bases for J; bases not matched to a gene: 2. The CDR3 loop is CASSEAGGTGELFF. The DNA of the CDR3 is TGTGCCAGCAGTGAAGCAGGGGGCACCGGGGAGCTGTTTTTT.

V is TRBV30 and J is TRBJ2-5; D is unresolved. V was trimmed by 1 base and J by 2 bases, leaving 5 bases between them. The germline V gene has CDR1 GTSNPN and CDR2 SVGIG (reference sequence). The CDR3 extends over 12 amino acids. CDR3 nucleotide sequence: TGTGCCTGGAGTGCTAAACAAGAGACCCAGTACTTC. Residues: CAWSAKQETQYF.

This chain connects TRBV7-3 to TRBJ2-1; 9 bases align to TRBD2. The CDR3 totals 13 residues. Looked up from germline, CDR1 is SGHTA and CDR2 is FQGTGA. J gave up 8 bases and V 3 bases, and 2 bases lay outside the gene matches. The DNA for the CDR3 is TGTGCCAGCAGCTTGACTAGCGGCGATGAGCAGTTCTTC. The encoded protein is CASSLTSGDEQFF.

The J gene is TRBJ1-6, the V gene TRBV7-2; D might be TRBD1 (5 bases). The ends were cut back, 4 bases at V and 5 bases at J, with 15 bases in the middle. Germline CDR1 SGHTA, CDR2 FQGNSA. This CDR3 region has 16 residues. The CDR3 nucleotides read TGTGCCAGCAGCTCGACAGTGGCGGCGAATAATTCACCCCTCCACTTT. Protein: CASSSTVAANNSPLHF.

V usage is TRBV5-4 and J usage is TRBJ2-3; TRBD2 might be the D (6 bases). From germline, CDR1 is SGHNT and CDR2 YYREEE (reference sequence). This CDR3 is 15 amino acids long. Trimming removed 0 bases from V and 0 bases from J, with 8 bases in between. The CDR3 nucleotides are TGTGCCAGCAGCTTGGGAGGGACTAGCACAGATACGCAGTATTTT. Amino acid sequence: CASSLGGTSTDTQYF. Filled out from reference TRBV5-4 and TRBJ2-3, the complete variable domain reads ETGVTQSPTHLIKTRGQQVTLRCSSQSGHNTVSWYQQALGQGPQFIFQYYREEENGRGNFPPRFSGLQFPNYSSELNVNALELDDSALYLCASSLGGTSTDTQYFGPGTRLTVL.

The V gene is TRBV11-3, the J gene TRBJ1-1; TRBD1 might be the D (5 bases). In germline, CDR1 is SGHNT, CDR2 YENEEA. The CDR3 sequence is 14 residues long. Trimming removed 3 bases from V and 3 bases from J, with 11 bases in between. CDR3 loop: CASSFKGVDTEAFF. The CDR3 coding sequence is TGTGCCAGCAGCTTTAAAGGGGTCGACACTGAAGCTTTCTTT.

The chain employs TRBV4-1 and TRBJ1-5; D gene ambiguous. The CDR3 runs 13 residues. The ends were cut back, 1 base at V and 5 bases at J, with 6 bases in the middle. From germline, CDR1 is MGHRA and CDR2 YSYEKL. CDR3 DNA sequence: TGCGCCAGCAGCCAAGGCGCAGATCAGCCCCAGCATTTT. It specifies CASSQGADQPQHF.

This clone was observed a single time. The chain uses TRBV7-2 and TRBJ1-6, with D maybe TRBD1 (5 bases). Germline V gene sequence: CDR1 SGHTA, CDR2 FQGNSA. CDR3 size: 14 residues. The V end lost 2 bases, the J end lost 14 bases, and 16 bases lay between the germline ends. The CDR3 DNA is TGTGCCAGCAGCTTAAATTTAGGGGTTTCCACCCTCCACTTT. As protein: CASSLNLGVSTLHF. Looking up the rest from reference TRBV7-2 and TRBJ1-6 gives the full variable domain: GAGVSQSPSNKVTEKGKDVELRCDPISGHTALYWYRQSLGQGLEFLIYFQGNSAPDKSGLPSDRFSAERTGGSVSTLTIQRTQQEDSAVYLCASSLNLGVSTLHFGNGTRLTVT.

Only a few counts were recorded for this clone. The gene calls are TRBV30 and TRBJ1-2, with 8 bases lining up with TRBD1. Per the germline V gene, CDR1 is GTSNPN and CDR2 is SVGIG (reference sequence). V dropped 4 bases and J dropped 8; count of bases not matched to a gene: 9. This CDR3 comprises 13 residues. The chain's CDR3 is CAWTPDRGWGYTF. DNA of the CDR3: TGTGCCTGGACCCCCGACAGGGGATGGGGCTACACCTTC.

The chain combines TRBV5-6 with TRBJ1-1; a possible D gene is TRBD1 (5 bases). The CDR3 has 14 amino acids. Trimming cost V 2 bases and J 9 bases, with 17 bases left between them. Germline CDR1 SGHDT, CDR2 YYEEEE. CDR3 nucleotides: TGTGCCAGCAGCTTTGGGACGGTCGCCCGAAAAGCTTTCTTT. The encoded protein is CASSFGTVARKAFF.

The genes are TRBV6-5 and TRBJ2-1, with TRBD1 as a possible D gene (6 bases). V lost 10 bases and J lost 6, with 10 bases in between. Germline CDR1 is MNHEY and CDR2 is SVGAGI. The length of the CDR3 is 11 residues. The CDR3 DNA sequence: TGTGCCACCCAGGGGAGCAATGAGCAGTTCTTC. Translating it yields CATQGSNEQFF.

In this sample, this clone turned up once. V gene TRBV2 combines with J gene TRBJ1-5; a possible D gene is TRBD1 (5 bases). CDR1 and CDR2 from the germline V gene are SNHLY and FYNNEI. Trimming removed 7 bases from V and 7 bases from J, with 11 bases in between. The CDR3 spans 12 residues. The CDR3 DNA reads TGTGCCAGCACTTCCAGGGACCAGCCCCAGCATTTT. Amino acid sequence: CASTSRDQPQHF.

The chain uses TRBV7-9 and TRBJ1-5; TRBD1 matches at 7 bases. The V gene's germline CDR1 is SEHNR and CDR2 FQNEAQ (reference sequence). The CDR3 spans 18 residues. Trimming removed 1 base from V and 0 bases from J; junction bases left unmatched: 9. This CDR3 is CASSLGAAGGYSNQPQHF. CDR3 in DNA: TGTGCCAGCAGCTTAGGGGCGGCAGGGGGTTATAGCAATCAGCCCCAGCATTTT. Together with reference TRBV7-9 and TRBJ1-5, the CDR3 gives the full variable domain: DTGVSQNPRHKITKRGQNVTFRCDPISEHNRLYWYRQTLGQGPEFLTYFQNEAQLEKSRLLSDRFSAERPKGSFSTLEIQRTEQGDSAMYLCASSLGAAGGYSNQPQHFGDGTRLSIL.

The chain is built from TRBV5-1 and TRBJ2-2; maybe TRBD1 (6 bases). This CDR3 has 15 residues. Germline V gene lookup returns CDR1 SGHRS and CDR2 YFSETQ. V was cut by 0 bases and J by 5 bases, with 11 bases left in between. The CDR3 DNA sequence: TGCGCCAGCAGCTTGGTAACAGGGCGGACCGGGGAGCTGTTTTTT. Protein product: CASSLVTGRTGELFF.

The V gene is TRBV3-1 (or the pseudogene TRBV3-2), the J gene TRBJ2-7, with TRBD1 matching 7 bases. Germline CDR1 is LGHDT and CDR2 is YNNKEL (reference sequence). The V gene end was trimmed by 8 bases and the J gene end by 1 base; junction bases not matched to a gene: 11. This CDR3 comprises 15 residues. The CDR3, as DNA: TGTGCCAGCCGATCTGATAAGACAGGGTCCTACGAGCAGTACTTC. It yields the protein CASRSDKTGSYEQYF.

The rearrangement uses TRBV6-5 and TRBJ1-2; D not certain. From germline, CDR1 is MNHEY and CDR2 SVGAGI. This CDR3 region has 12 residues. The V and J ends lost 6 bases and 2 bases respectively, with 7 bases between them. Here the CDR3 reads CASSLGNYGYTF. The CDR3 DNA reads TGTGCCAGCAGCCTCGGAAACTATGGCTACACCTTC.

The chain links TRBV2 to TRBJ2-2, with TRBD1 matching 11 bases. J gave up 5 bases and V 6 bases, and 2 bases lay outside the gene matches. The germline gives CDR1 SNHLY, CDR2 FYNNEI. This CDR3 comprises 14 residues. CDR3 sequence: CASRGTGGTGELFF. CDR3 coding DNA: TGTGCCAGCAGAGGGACAGGGGGTACCGGGGAGCTGTTTTTT.

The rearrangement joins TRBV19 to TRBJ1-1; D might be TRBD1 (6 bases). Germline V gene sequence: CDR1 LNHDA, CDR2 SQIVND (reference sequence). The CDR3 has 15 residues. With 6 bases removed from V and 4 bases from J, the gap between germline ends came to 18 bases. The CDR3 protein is CASRKQDRGPTEAFF. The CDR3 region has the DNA TGTGCCAGTAGAAAACAGGACAGAGGGCCCACTGAAGCTTTCTTT.

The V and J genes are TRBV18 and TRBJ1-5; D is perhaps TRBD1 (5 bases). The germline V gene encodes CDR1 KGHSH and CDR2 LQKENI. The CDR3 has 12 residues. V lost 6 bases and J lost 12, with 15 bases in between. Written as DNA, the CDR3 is TGTGCCAGCTCCTCCGGGGGGAAGAACCAGCATTTT. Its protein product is CASSSGGKNQHF.

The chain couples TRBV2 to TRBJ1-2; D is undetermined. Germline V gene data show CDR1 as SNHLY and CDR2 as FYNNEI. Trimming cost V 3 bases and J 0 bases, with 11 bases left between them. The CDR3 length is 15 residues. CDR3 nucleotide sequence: TGTGCCAGCAGTGAGCCCCGAGATTCTAACTATGGCTACACCTTC. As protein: CASSEPRDSNYGYTF.

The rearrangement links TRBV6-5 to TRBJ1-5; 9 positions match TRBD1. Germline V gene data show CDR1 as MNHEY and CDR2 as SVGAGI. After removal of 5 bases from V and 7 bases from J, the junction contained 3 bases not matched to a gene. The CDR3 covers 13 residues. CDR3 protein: CASSHGQGQPQHF. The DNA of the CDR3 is TGTGCCAGCAGTCACGGACAGGGGCAGCCCCAGCATTTT.

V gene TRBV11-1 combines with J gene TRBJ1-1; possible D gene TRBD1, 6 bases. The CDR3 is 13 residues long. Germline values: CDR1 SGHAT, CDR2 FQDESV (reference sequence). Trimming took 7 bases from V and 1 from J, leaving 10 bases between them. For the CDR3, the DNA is TGTGCCAGCACCCAAGGGGGGAACACTGAAGCTTTCTTT. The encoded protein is CASTQGGNTEAFF.

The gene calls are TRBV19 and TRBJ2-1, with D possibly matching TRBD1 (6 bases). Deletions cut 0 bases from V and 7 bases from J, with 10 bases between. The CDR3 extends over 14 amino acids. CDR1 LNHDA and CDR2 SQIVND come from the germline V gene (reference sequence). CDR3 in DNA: TGTGCCAGTAGTATAGATACAGGGTTGAATGAGCAGTTCTTC. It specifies CASSIDTGLNEQFF.